Listed here are 32 T cell receptor beta chains from one sample, sequenced in a study of blood T cell repertoires in COVID-19. Produced via immunoSEQ multiplex PCR; TCRdb's table is partial and in-frame only. The sample contains around 300,000 clones, roughly 90% of which appear only once. What was sequenced was PBMCs or T cells enriched from blood (not recorded which). These TCRs come from a woman aged 60-75 years who had recovered from COVID-19.

V is TRBV5-1 and J is TRBJ1-4; tentatively, D is TRBD1 (5 bases). This CDR3 contains 15 residues. V was clipped by 0 bases and J by 7 bases, with 13 bases between them. Germline V gene lookup returns CDR1 SGHRS and CDR2 YFSETQ. CDR3 DNA: TGCGCCAGCAGCTTGGGGTTGGGGCTCGGTGAAAAACTGTTTTTT. Protein: CASSLGLGLGEKLFF.

The chain recombines TRBV29-1 with TRBJ2-7; tentatively, D is TRBD2 (6 bases). Germline assignment: CDR1 SQVTM and CDR2 ANQGSEA. The ends were cut back, 4 bases at V and 3 bases at J, with 10 bases in the middle. This CDR3 comprises 12 residues. CDR3 in amino acids: CSVGQGGYEQYF. DNA for the CDR3: TGCAGCGTTGGGCAGGGAGGCTACGAGCAGTACTTC.

V gene TRBV18 combines with J gene TRBJ2-1; 11 nucleotides line up with TRBD2. CDR3 length equals 16 residues. J gave up 2 bases and V 3 bases, and 3 bases lay outside the gene matches. Looked up from germline, CDR1 is KGHSH and CDR2 is LQKENI. CDR3 protein: CASSPQTSGTYNEQFF. The CDR3 nucleotides are TGTGCCAGCTCACCTCAGACTAGCGGGACCTACAATGAGCAGTTCTTC.

The count of this clone is one. CDR3 nucleotide sequence: TGTGCCAGCAGCTCTCCGACTAGCCTAAACGCCGGGGAGCTGTTTTTT. Translated, it gives CASSSPTSLNAGELFF. The chain links TRBV7-9 to TRBJ2-2, with TRBD2 matching 7 bases. Germline CDR1 reads SEHNR; CDR2 reads FQNEAQ (reference sequence). This CDR3 is 16 amino acids long. Losses at the gene ends were 4 bases for V and 6 bases for J; bases not matched to a gene: 11.

As for this clone: Other DNA variants within this sample encode the same CDR3. The chain couples TRBV28 to TRBJ1-5; D is undetermined. Germline CDR1 is MDHEN and CDR2 is SYDVKM. The CDR3 is 13 residues long. Trimming pared 2 bases from V and 7 bases from J, leaving 9 bases between. The CDR3 DNA reads TGTGCCAGCAGTTTAATGGGGAGACAGCCCCAGCATTTT. Translation: CASSLMGRQPQHF.

V is TRBV27 and J is TRBJ2-7; perhaps TRBD2 as D (6 bases). There are 13 residues in the CDR3. Germline V lookup: CDR1 MNHEY, CDR2 SMNVEV (reference sequence). V gave up 6 bases and J gave up 2 bases, with 11 bases separating them. CDR3 nucleotides: TGTGCCAGCAGGCGGGACGGAACCTACGAGCAGTACTTC. Translated, it gives CASRRDGTYEQYF.

The rearrangement uses TRBV5-4 and TRBJ2-2; 9 nucleotides agree with TRBD2. The V and J ends lost 4 bases and 6 bases, in that order; junction bases with no gene match: 7. The CDR3 is 15 residues long. From germline, CDR1 is SGHNT and CDR2 YYREEE (reference sequence). CDR3 DNA sequence: TGTGCCAGCAGCGACTTGGAGCGGGAGGCCGGGGAGCTGTTTTTT. This codes for CASSDLEREAGELFF.

The gene calls are TRBV28 and TRBJ1-2; TRBD1 aligns across 9 bases. V gave up 7 bases and J gave up 4 bases; unmatched junction bases: 16. Germline loops: CDR1 MDHEN, CDR2 SYDVKM. This CDR3 region has 17 residues. CDR3 protein: CASKPYPGQGVLYGYTF. The CDR3 DNA is TGTGCCAGCAAACCTTATCCGGGACAGGGAGTCCTCTATGGCTACACCTTC.

The chain combines TRBV7-2 with TRBJ2-7; TRBD2 aligns across 8 bases. Trimming cost V 5 bases and J 3 bases; bases outside gene matches: 6. In germline, CDR1 is SGHTA, CDR2 FQGNSA. The CDR3 sequence is 14 residues long. This chain's CDR3 is CASSARGGLYEQYF. The DNA of the CDR3 is TGTGCCAGCAGCGCCCGGGGGGGCCTCTACGAGCAGTACTTC.

V usage is TRBV11-3 and J usage is TRBJ1-4; 9 bases are a match to TRBD1. The CDR3 contains 15 residues. Germline trimming cut 5 bases from V and 4 bases from J; bases unmatched to any gene: 5. Germline CDR1 and CDR2: SGHNT and YENEEA. In DNA, the CDR3 is TGTGCCAGCAGCCCAGGACAGGGGATTAATGAAAAACTGTTTTTT. It translates to CASSPGQGINEKLFF.

This clone was observed a single time. This sequence joins TRBV7-8 and TRBJ2-2; a weak D match, TRBD2 (5 bases). The germline V gene encodes CDR1 SGHVS and CDR2 FQNEAQ. Deletions cut 9 bases from V and 1 base from J, with 12 bases between. There are 14 residues in the CDR3. The CDR3 DNA is TGTGCCAGTCCAGAGGGCATGAACACCGGGGAGCTGTTTTTT. This sequence encodes CASPEGMNTGELFF.

In DNA form, the CDR3 reads TGTGCCAGCAGCTATGAACCGACAGGGAACACTGAAGCTTTCTTT. Protein product: CASSYEPTGNTEAFF. The chain combines TRBV7-8 with TRBJ1-1; D might be TRBD1 (6 bases). CDR3 length: 15 residues. Germline assignment: CDR1 SGHVS and CDR2 FQNEAQ. V was pared by 4 bases and J by 1 base, with 13 bases between.

A single count supports this clone. The J gene is TRBJ1-4, the V gene TRBV6-5; possibly TRBD1 for D (5 bases). The CDR3 is 14 residues long. Germline CDR1 and CDR2: MNHEY and SVGAGI. The germline V and J ends were trimmed by 7 bases and 4 bases, with 13 bases remaining between them. The CDR3 DNA is TGTGCCAGCATTACACCCGGGGGTAATGAAAAACTGTTTTTT. Translation: CASITPGGNEKLFF.

The J gene is TRBJ1-1, the V gene TRBV10-1; D possibly corresponds to TRBD1 (6 bases). Germline CDR1 is WNHNN and CDR2 is SYGVQD (reference sequence). This CDR3 is 13 amino acids long. Trimming took off 4 bases at V and 6 bases at J, with 12 bases between the two ends. The DNA of the CDR3 is TGCGCCAGCAGTGGAAGAGACAGGCCTGAAGCTTTCTTT. It translates to CASSGRDRPEAFF.

The V gene is TRBV15, the J gene TRBJ1-2; D gene ambiguous. The CDR3 sequence is 14 residues long. Per germline, CDR1 LNHNV and CDR2 YYDKDF (reference sequence). The V end was cut by 1 base, the J end by 6 bases, with 12 bases between. In DNA form, the CDR3 reads TGTGCCACCAGCAGAGTCGGAGTACCTCATGGCTACACCTTC. This translates into CATSRVGVPHGYTF.

The V gene is TRBV10-3, the J gene TRBJ2-1; possible D gene TRBD2, 5 bases. Per the germline V gene, CDR1 is ENHRY and CDR2 is SYGVKD. The V end lost 7 bases, the J end lost 0 bases, and 10 bases lay between the germline ends. The CDR3 runs to 14 residues. The CDR3 loop reads CAIKGSDSYNEQFF. DNA of the CDR3: TGTGCCATCAAGGGTAGCGACTCCTACAATGAGCAGTTCTTC.

The V call is TRBV28, the J call TRBJ2-7, with D possibly matching TRBD2 (6 bases). V lost 10 bases, J lost 0 bases, and 10 bases lay in between. CDR3 length: 12 amino acids. Germline V gives CDR1 MDHEN, CDR2 SYDVKM. CDR3 sequence (DNA): TGTGCCACCTCGACTAGCTCCTACGAGCAGTACTTC. It is translated as CATSTSSYEQYF. The entire variable domain, with the rest obtained from reference TRBV28 and TRBJ2-7, is as follows: DVKVTQSSRYLVKRTGEKVFLECVQDMDHENMFWYRQDPGLGLRLIYFSYDVKMKEKGDIPEGYSVSREKKERFSLILESASTNQTSMYLCATSTSSYEQYFGPGTRLTVT.

The CDR3 loop reads CASIGQNLYGYTF. CDR3 DNA sequence: TGTGCCAGTATAGGACAGAACCTCTATGGCTACACCTTC. V gene TRBV19 combines with J gene TRBJ1-2; TRBD1 is a possible D gene (6 bases). V lost 7 bases and J lost 4, with 13 bases in between. The CDR3 spans 13 residues. Germline CDR1 and CDR2: LNHDA and SQIVND (reference sequence). The full variable domain, with the rest looked up from reference TRBV19 and TRBJ1-2, is DGGITQSPKYLFRKEGQNVTLSCEQNLNHDAMYWYRQDPGQGLRLIYYSQIVNDFQKGDIAEGYSVSREKKESFPLTVTSAQKNPTAFYLCASIGQNLYGYTFGSGTRLTVV.

Only a few counts were recorded for this clone. The CDR3 protein is CASSPDYLMGEQFF. CDR3 DNA sequence: TGTGCCAGCAGTCCCGACTATTTGATGGGTGAGCAGTTCTTC. V is TRBV2 and J is TRBJ2-1; D is possibly TRBD2 (5 bases). From germline, CDR1 is SNHLY and CDR2 FYNNEI. This CDR3 has 14 residues. V was shortened by 5 bases and J by 9 bases, with 17 bases between the two germline ends.

This rearrangement joins TRBV3-1 (or the pseudogene TRBV3-2) to TRBJ2-7; D is unresolved. This CDR3 has 14 residues. Trimming pared 3 bases from V and 0 bases from J, leaving 9 bases between. The germline V gene has CDR1 LGHDT and CDR2 YNNKEL (reference sequence). CDR3 sequence reads: CASSQTTTSYEQYF. CDR3 in DNA: TGTGCCAGCAGCCAGACGACAACCTCCTACGAGCAGTACTTC.

The rearrangement uses TRBV3-1 (or the pseudogene TRBV3-2) and TRBJ2-1; 7 positions agree with TRBD2. J lost 15 bases, V lost 0 bases, and 17 bases had no gene match. CDR3 size: 16 residues. Per germline, CDR1 LGHDT and CDR2 YNNKEL (reference sequence). The chain's CDR3 is CASSQERGLAARDVFF. CDR3 bases: TGTGCCAGCAGCCAAGAAAGAGGCCTAGCGGCCAGAGATGTGTTCTTC.

The V gene is TRBV5-1, the J gene TRBJ1-5; D is undetermined. CDR1 is SGHRS and CDR2 is YFSETQ in the germline V gene. There are 16 residues in the CDR3. V was trimmed by 0 bases and J by 0 bases, leaving 10 bases between them. The CDR3 DNA reads TGCGCCAGCAGCTTGGGCCTATTAAATAGCAATCAGCCCCAGCATTTT. Translated: CASSLGLLNSNQPQHF.

This chain links TRBV10-3 with TRBJ2-2, with D perhaps TRBD2 (6 bases). Trimming cost V 2 bases and J 1 base, with 11 bases left between them. The CDR3 is 16 amino acids. In germline, CDR1 is ENHRY, CDR2 SYGVKD. The CDR3 DNA is TGTGCCATCAGTGAGAAGGGGAGGAAGAACACCGGGGAGCTGTTTTTT. Residues: CAISEKGRKNTGELFF.

This rearrangement joins TRBV7-8 to TRBJ2-7, with 9 bases identical to TRBD2. CDR3 size: 17 residues. In germline, CDR1 is SGHVS, CDR2 FQNEAQ. The V and J ends lost 1 base and 2 bases, in that order; junction bases with no gene match: 9. CDR3 region: CASSLGTGGRVAYEQYF. CDR3 DNA: TGTGCCAGCAGCTTAGGGACTGGCGGGAGGGTCGCCTACGAGCAGTACTTC.

In DNA, the CDR3 is TGTGCCAGCAGCGTTTCTCTAGCGGGGGCCTACAATGAGCAGTTCTTC. It is translated as CASSVSLAGAYNEQFF. The chain links TRBV2 to TRBJ2-1, with TRBD2 matching 10 bases. The germline CDR1 and CDR2 sequences are SNHLY and FYNNEI. With 6 bases clipped from V and 2 bases from J, the junction kept 7 bases outside the gene matches. This CDR3 has 16 residues.

V is TRBV30 and J is TRBJ1-5; the D gene is possibly TRBD1 (5 bases). CDR1 is GTSNPN, CDR2 SVGIG, per germline (reference sequence). CDR3 length equals 15 residues. Deletions cut 1 base from V and 1 base from J, with 11 bases between. The CDR3 loop reads CAWSGGGNSNQPQHF. CDR3 nucleotides: TGTGCCTGGAGTGGGGGGGGGAACAGCAATCAGCCCCAGCATTTT.

The chain links TRBV5-1 to TRBJ1-3; D unresolved. The germline V and J ends were trimmed by 4 bases and 0 bases, with 11 bases remaining between them. The CDR3 is 15 residues long. The germline V gene encodes CDR1 SGHRS and CDR2 YFSETQ. As DNA, the CDR3 is TGCGCCAGCAGCGGTGACGGGGTCTCTGGAAACACCATATATTTT. Translating gives CASSGDGVSGNTIYF.

The chain couples TRBV10-1 to TRBJ1-3; D might be TRBD1 (5 bases). Germline V gene sequence: CDR1 WNHNN, CDR2 SYGVQD (reference sequence). There are 14 residues in the CDR3. V was clipped by 3 bases and J by 3 bases, with 9 bases between them. The CDR3 region has the DNA TGCGCCAGCAGTGACCCAGGGTTTGGAAACACCATATATTTT. It is translated as CASSDPGFGNTIYF.

CDR3 amino acids: CASSVSGGVPNEQFF. CDR3 DNA sequence: TGTGCCAGCAGCGTTAGCGGGGGGGTTCCAAATGAGCAGTTCTTC. The chain is built from TRBV9 and TRBJ2-1; 11 bases are shared with TRBD2. The germline CDR1 and CDR2 sequences are SGDLS and YYNGEE. V dropped 2 bases and J dropped 7; count of bases not matched to a gene: 5. CDR3 length: 15 amino acids.

The chain links TRBV5-1 to TRBJ1-3; TRBD1 matches 10 bases. V dropped 0 bases and J dropped 0; count of bases not matched to a gene: 6. This CDR3 is built from 18 residues. Germline V CDR1 and CDR2: SGHRS, YFSETQ. In DNA form, the CDR3 reads TGCGCCAGCAGCTTGGCGGGGGACAGGGGCGGCTCTGGAAACACCATATATTTT. This gives the protein CASSLAGDRGGSGNTIYF. The whole variable domain, filled in from reference TRBV5-1 and TRBJ1-3, reads KAGVTQTPRYLIKTRGQQVTLSCSPISGHRSVSWYQQTPGQGLQFLFEYFSETQRNKGNFPGRFSGRQFSNSRSEMNVSTLELGDSALYLCASSLAGDRGGSGNTIYFGEGSWLTVV.

V is TRBV19 and J is TRBJ1-1, with D unresolved. In germline, CDR1 is LNHDA, CDR2 SQIVND (reference sequence). Between the trimmed V and J ends, which lost 8 bases and 2 bases, there was a span of 12 bases. The CDR3 runs to 13 residues. CDR3 protein: CASGLALNTEAFF. Here the CDR3 DNA reads TGTGCCAGTGGGCTGGCCTTAAACACTGAAGCTTTCTTT.

For the CDR3, the DNA is TGTGCCAGCAGCGTGAGTCTCCTTTCTGGGGCCAACGTCCTGACTTTC. Amino acids: CASSVSLLSGANVLTF. V and J are TRBV9 and TRBJ2-6; D is uncertain. Trimming stripped 2 bases from V and 1 base from J, with 10 bases between. The CDR3 sequence is 16 residues long. Germline-derived CDR1 and CDR2 are SGDLS and YYNGEE.